These 20 T cell receptor beta chains originate from one sample sequenced in a study of shared clonotypes between healthy human individuals. Profiling relied on immunoSEQ multiplex PCR, and the TCRdb table lists in-frame clones only, not all of them. The profile shows under 600,000 clones, almost 80% of them singletons. Sample: PBMCs. Receptors originate from a woman aged 40 to 50 in good health. Some clones in this sample may be carry-over from other donors' samples.

The CDR3 here is CASSESLSGSSEQFF. For the CDR3, the DNA is TGTGCCAGCAGTGAATCCCTAAGCGGGAGCAGTGAGCAGTTCTTC. The chain has TRBV25-1 and TRBJ2-1, with 8 bases lining up with TRBD2. Germline lookup yields CDR1 MGHDK and CDR2 SYGVNS. The J segment lost 9 bases and the V segment lost 1 base, leaving 8 bases of the junction unmatched. CDR3 length equals 15 residues.

The V call is TRBV9, the J call TRBJ2-2; D uncertain. CDR1 SGDLS and CDR2 YYNGEE come from the germline V gene. Between the trimmed V and J ends, which lost 0 bases and 6 bases, there was a span of 9 bases. CDR3 length: 14 amino acids. The CDR3 DNA reads TGTGCCAGCAGCGTAGTGAGGAGCGCCGGGGAGCTGTTTTTT. This codes for CASSVVRSAGELFF.

This clone was recorded at least ten times. Other DNA sequences in this sample translate to the same CDR3. This rearrangement joins TRBV29-1 to TRBJ1-1; 12 positions agree with TRBD1. The CDR3 totals 13 residues. J lost 2 bases, V lost 6 bases, and 1 base had no gene match. Germline CDR1 and CDR2: SQVTM and ANQGSEA. The CDR3 here is CSVGTGGNTEAFF. The CDR3 DNA is TGCAGCGTGGGGACAGGGGGCAACACTGAAGCTTTCTTT.

This clone was detected once. This sequence joins TRBV30 and TRBJ2-1, with 7 bases lining up with TRBD1. Germline V gene lookup returns CDR1 GTSNPN and CDR2 SVGIG (reference sequence). The CDR3 totals 13 residues. Trimming cost V 3 bases and J 5 bases; bases outside gene matches: 4. The CDR3 reads CAWSEGANNEQFF. CDR3 bases: TGTGCCTGGAGCGAGGGGGCCAACAATGAGCAGTTCTTC. Supplemented by reference TRBV30 and TRBJ2-1, the full variable domain reads SQTIHQWPATLVQPVGSPLSLECTVEGTSNPNLYWYRQAAGRGLQLLFYSVGIGQISSEVPQNLSASRPQDRQFILSSKKLLLSDSGFYLCAWSEGANNEQFFGPGTRLTVL.

The gene calls are TRBV27 and TRBJ1-2; the D is unclear. The CDR3 sequence is 15 residues long. V lost 5 bases, J lost 4 bases, and 17 bases lay in between. The germline gives CDR1 MNHEY, CDR2 SMNVEV (reference sequence). The CDR3 spells CASSPGITPVYGYTF. CDR3 coding DNA: TGTGCCAGCAGTCCCGGCATCACACCCGTCTATGGCTACACCTTC.

The chain uses TRBV11-2 and TRBJ1-3; D might be TRBD1 (5 bases). This CDR3 region has 14 residues. With 7 bases removed from V and 2 bases from J, the gap between germline ends came to 12 bases. CDR1 is SGHAT, CDR2 FQNNGV, per germline. The CDR3 loop reads CASTPMGAGNTIYF. Here the CDR3 DNA reads TGTGCCAGCACCCCAATGGGGGCTGGAAACACCATATATTTT.

V is TRBV4-1 and J is TRBJ1-3; 8 bases line up with TRBD1. The CDR3 consists of 15 residues. Trimming took 4 bases from V and 2 from J; bases not matched to a gene: 4. CDR1 and CDR2 (germline): MGHRA, YSYEKL. CDR3 sequence reads: CASSLADRAGNTIYF. CDR3 DNA: TGCGCCAGCAGCCTCGCGGACAGGGCTGGAAACACCATATATTTT.

The chain joins TRBV30 to TRBJ2-1, with D tentatively TRBD1 or TRBD2 (5 bases each). V was shortened by 3 bases and J by 0 bases, with 9 bases between the two germline ends. CDR3 length equals 14 residues. CDR1 is GTSNPN and CDR2 is SVGIG in the germline V gene (reference sequence). As DNA, the CDR3 is TGTGCCTGGAGGGGGGTTAGCTCCTACAATGAGCAGTTCTTC. Its protein is CAWRGVSSYNEQFF.

V and J are TRBV28 and TRBJ1-6; D remains ambiguous. Trimming cost V 3 bases and J 10 bases, with 13 bases left between them. Germline-derived CDR1 and CDR2 are MDHEN and SYDVKM. The CDR3 contains 14 residues. CDR3 region: CASSFRGVGSPLHF. As DNA, the CDR3 is TGTGCCAGCAGTTTTAGAGGAGTGGGGTCACCCCTCCACTTT. Together with reference TRBV28 and TRBJ1-6, the CDR3 gives the full variable domain: DVKVTQSSRYLVKRTGEKVFLECVQDMDHENMFWYRQDPGLGLRLIYFSYDVKMKEKGDIPEGYSVSREKKERFSLILESASTNQTSMYLCASSFRGVGSPLHFGNGTRLTVT.

This clone showed up many times. The CDR3 reads CASSRRGRAGSSPLHF. CDR3 DNA sequence: TGTGCCAGCAGCCGGAGGGGGAGGGCGGGAAGTTCACCCCTCCACTTT. This chain uses TRBV7-2 with TRBJ1-6; D possibly corresponds to TRBD1 (6 bases). V was clipped by 5 bases and J by 9 bases, with 20 bases between them. The CDR3 totals 16 residues. The germline gives CDR1 SGHTA, CDR2 FQGNSA.

This CDR3 reads CASRVSAGGETQYF. Here the CDR3 DNA reads TGTGCCAGCAGGGTTTCGGCCGGAGGGGAGACCCAGTACTTC. This chain links TRBV6-1 with TRBJ2-5; D is possibly TRBD2 (6 bases). The CDR3 is 14 residues long. The V gene lost 6 bases and the J gene lost 5 bases, with 16 bases spanning the gap. Germline V CDR1 and CDR2: MNHNS, SASEGT.

This clone showed up just a few times. The same CDR3 can be traced to other DNA sequences in this sample. The chain employs TRBV9 and TRBJ1-4; D remains ambiguous. This CDR3 region has 12 residues. The V end lost 1 base, the J end lost 7 bases, and 5 bases lay between the germline ends. The germline CDR1 and CDR2 sequences are SGDLS and YYNGEE. CDR3 sequence: CASSVQGEKLFF. Written as DNA, the CDR3 is TGTGCCAGCAGCGTACAAGGTGAAAAACTGTTTTTT.

The gene calls are TRBV10-3 and TRBJ2-7; D unresolved. V gave up 0 bases and J gave up 1 base, with 4 bases separating them. The germline CDR1 and CDR2 sequences are ENHRY and SYGVKD. The CDR3 is made up of 13 amino acids. This chain's CDR3 is CAISESNSYEQYF. Written as DNA, the CDR3 is TGTGCCATCAGTGAGTCGAATTCCTACGAGCAGTACTTC.

The genes are TRBV28 and TRBJ1-5, with D hard to call. From germline, CDR1 is MDHEN and CDR2 SYDVKM. The CDR3 spans 14 residues. Between the trimmed V and J ends, which lost 6 bases and 4 bases, there was a span of 13 bases. CDR3 sequence (DNA): TGTGCCAGCAGACGGAGTGGTGCGAATCAGCCCCAGCATTTT. It is translated as CASRRSGANQPQHF. Filled out from reference TRBV28 and TRBJ1-5, the complete variable domain reads DVKVTQSSRYLVKRTGEKVFLECVQDMDHENMFWYRQDPGLGLRLIYFSYDVKMKEKGDIPEGYSVSREKKERFSLILESASTNQTSMYLCASRRSGANQPQHFGDGTRLSIL.

V and J are TRBV5-1 and TRBJ2-7; 8 positions agree with TRBD1. Trimming removed 3 bases from V and 3 bases from J; junction bases left unmatched: 5. There are 14 residues in the CDR3. Germline-derived CDR1 and CDR2 are SGHRS and YFSETQ. This CDR3 reads CASSSGQGDYEQYF. CDR3 nucleotide sequence: TGCGCCAGCAGCTCCGGACAGGGAGACTACGAGCAGTACTTC.

The J gene is TRBJ2-7, the V gene TRBV30; D gene uncertain. CDR3 length equals 12 residues. The V end lost 4 bases, the J end lost 4 bases, and 11 bases lay between the germline ends. The germline gives CDR1 GTSNPN, CDR2 SVGIG (reference sequence). DNA for the CDR3: TGTGCCTGGAAAGCCCAGTCGTACGAGCAGTACTTC. Translation: CAWKAQSYEQYF.

The chain joins TRBV19 to TRBJ1-2; tentative D call: TRBD1 (5 bases). V was shortened by 2 bases and J by 2 bases, with 9 bases between the two germline ends. The CDR3 loop spans 14 amino acids. Looked up from germline, CDR1 is LNHDA and CDR2 is SQIVND (reference sequence). CDR3 nucleotides: TGTGCCAGTAGTATACGGGGGATGAACTATGGCTACACCTTC. Its protein product is CASSIRGMNYGYTF.

CDR3 nucleotide sequence: TGTGCCAGCAGCTTGGGAGTTGTGACAGGGACCGGGGAGCTGTTTTTT. This translates into CASSLGVVTGTGELFF. V usage is TRBV11-2 and J usage is TRBJ2-2; 7 bases match TRBD1. With V trimmed by 3 bases and J by 5 bases, 9 bases remained unmatched. CDR3 length: 16 residues. Germline assignment: CDR1 SGHAT and CDR2 FQNNGV.

CDR3 sequence: CASSLATGDAYEQYF. Here the CDR3 DNA reads TGTGCCAGCAGCTTAGCCACAGGGGACGCCTACGAGCAGTACTTC. This chain connects TRBV7-8 to TRBJ2-7; 7 bases map to TRBD1. CDR3 length: 15 residues. Trimming removed 0 bases from V and 2 bases from J; junction bases left unmatched: 4. CDR1 is SGHVS, CDR2 FQNEAQ, per germline.

This chain joins TRBV27 and TRBJ2-7; 10 nucleotides line up with TRBD1. Germline CDR1 MNHEY, CDR2 SMNVEV (reference sequence). The CDR3 is made up of 18 amino acids. V dropped 2 bases and J dropped 2; count of bases not matched to a gene: 12. CDR3 loop: CASSLRTRDRGVTYEQYF. Here the CDR3 DNA reads TGTGCCAGCAGTTTAAGGACCCGGGACAGGGGAGTGACCTACGAGCAGTACTTC.